The 22 T cell receptor beta chains below were found in one sample sequenced in a study of T-cell memory formation after mild COVID-19. One entry per CDR3 protein results from TCRdb running MiXCR on the 5' RACE reads. There are some 100,000 distinct CDR3 sequences in the sample; around 10% occur only once, and 40% lies in the top ten. Sequenced input: PBMCs or a T cell subset sorted from them (not recorded which). These receptors were collected from a man between 18 and 35 years old who had mild COVID-19 (a few samples of this study predate the infection). Cell type and time point are not known.

This clonotype showed up just a few times. The chain combines TRBV7-6 with TRBJ2-1, with TRBD2 as a possible D gene (6 bases). The V end was cut by 1 base, the J end by 5 bases, with 12 bases between. CDR1 and CDR2 from the germline V gene are SGHVS and FNYEAQ. The CDR3 runs to 15 residues. CDR3 sequence (DNA): TGTGCCAGCAGCTTAGGACTAGGAGGTAACAATGAGCAGTTCTTC. Translation gives CASSLGLGGNNEQFF.

This clonotype has at least ten counts. The chain combines TRBV3-1 with TRBJ2-3; tentative D call: TRBD2 (6 bases). CDR3 length: 15 residues. Looked up from germline, CDR1 is LGHDT and CDR2 is YNNKEL (reference sequence). The V end lost 6 bases, the J end lost 0 bases, and 13 bases lay between the germline ends. The CDR3 region has the DNA TGTGCCAGCAGTCAAAGGGGACTTAGCACAGATACGCAGTATTTT. Amino acids: CASSQRGLSTDTQYF.

There are a few counts of this clonotype. The V gene is TRBV7-6, the J gene TRBJ2-7; D not certain. The CDR3 runs to 14 residues. CDR1 SGHVS and CDR2 FNYEAQ come from the germline V gene. V lost 5 bases and J 0 bases, leaving 11 bases between the germline ends. The CDR3 nucleotides are TGTGCCAGCAGCCAGACGGTAAGCTCCTACGAGCAGTACTTC. This translates into CASSQTVSSYEQYF. Full variable domain (remainder filled in from reference TRBV7-6 and TRBJ2-7): GAGVSQSPRYKVTKRGQDVALRCDPISGHVSLYWYRQALGQGPEFLTYFNYEAQQDKSGLPNDRFSAERPEGSISTLTIQRTEQRDSAMYRCASSQTVSSYEQYFGPGTRLTVT.

This clonotype was counted only a few times. CDR3 region: CASSVDVGPTEAFF. The CDR3 coding sequence is TGTGCCAGCAGCGTAGATGTGGGCCCCACTGAAGCTTTCTTT. The chain recombines TRBV9 with TRBJ1-1; D is ambiguous. The length of the CDR3 is 14 residues. Trimming removed 0 bases from V and 4 bases from J, with 10 bases in between. Germline V gene sequence: CDR1 SGDLS, CDR2 YYNGEE. Complete variable domain (other parts from reference TRBV9 and TRBJ1-1): DSGVTQTPKHLITATGQRVTLRCSPRSGDLSVYWYQQSLDQGLQFLIQYYNGEERAKGNILERFSAQQFPDLHSELNLSSLELGDSALYFCASSVDVGPTEAFFGQGTRLTVV.

This clonotype was seen a few times. The rearrangement joins TRBV4-1 to TRBJ1-5; TRBD1 matches 7 bases. The V segment lost 6 bases and the J segment 4 bases; nucleotides outside the gene matches: 6. CDR1 MGHRA and CDR2 YSYEKL come from the germline V gene. The CDR3 is 14 amino acids. CDR3 amino acids: CASSPKTGNQPQHF. The DNA for the CDR3 is TGCGCCAGCAGTCCCAAGACAGGGAATCAGCCCCAGCATTTT.

CDR3 residues: CASSQGLTGRAETQYF. For the CDR3, the DNA is TGTGCCAGCAGCCAGGGCCTGACAGGGCGCGCAGAGACCCAGTACTTC. The V call is TRBV3-1, the J call TRBJ2-5; TRBD1 agrees at 7 bases. Germline lookup yields CDR1 LGHDT and CDR2 YNNKEL (reference sequence). The CDR3 spans 16 residues. Trimming at V came to 3 bases and at J to 4 bases, leaving 11 bases not matched to a gene.

In its sample, this clonotype was seen many times. J is TRBJ2-1 and V is TRBV5-1; D tentatively fits TRBD1 or TRBD2 (5 bases each). The CDR3 is 15 residues long. V shed 0 bases and J shed 5 bases, with 12 bases lying between them. CDR1 is SGHRS and CDR2 is YFSETQ in the germline V gene. The CDR3 loop reads CASSLERGWDNEQFF. CDR3 nucleotide sequence: TGCGCCAGCAGCTTGGAACGGGGCTGGGACAATGAGCAGTTCTTC.

This clonotype was observed many times. The rearrangement joins TRBV20-1 to TRBJ2-7; TRBD1 matches at 9 bases. V trimming: 6 bases; J trimming: 1 base; junction bases outside the gene matches: 1. CDR1 and CDR2 (germline): DFQATT, SNEGSKA (reference sequence). This CDR3 has 12 residues. The CDR3 nucleotides are TGCAGTGCCGGGACAGGGTCCTACGAGCAGTACTTC. This encodes CSAGTGSYEQYF.

A few counts support this clonotype. The genes are TRBV5-5 and TRBJ2-5; D uncertain. Germline-derived CDR1 and CDR2 are SGHKS and YYEKEE (reference sequence). This CDR3 spans 11 amino acids. The V gene lost 4 bases and the J gene lost 10 bases, with 11 bases spanning the gap. The CDR3 coding sequence is TGTGCCAGCAGCCCCGACATCCGCCAGTACTTC. Translating gives CASSPDIRQYF.

This clonotype has at least ten counts. This sequence joins TRBV29-1 and TRBJ2-1; TRBD2 might be the D (5 bases). V gave up 4 bases and J gave up 9 bases, with 13 bases separating them. From germline, CDR1 is SQVTM and CDR2 ANQGSEA. CDR3 size: 12 residues. The DNA of the CDR3 is TGCAGCGTTGTTAGCGCTGAACCTGAGCAGTTCTTC. It codes for CSVVSAEPEQFF.

The chain links TRBV9 to TRBJ1-4; D possibly corresponds to TRBD1 (6 bases). CDR1 is SGDLS and CDR2 is YYNGEE in the germline V gene. Trimming shortened V by 3 bases and J by 7 bases, and 10 bases separated the two germline ends. This CDR3 comprises 13 residues. The CDR3 loop is CASSGGRGEKLFF. In DNA, the CDR3 is TGTGCCAGCAGCGGGGGGCGCGGTGAAAAACTGTTTTTT.

This chain uses TRBV6-5 with TRBJ2-2; a possible D gene is TRBD1 (5 bases). This CDR3 is built from 17 residues. Germline V gene sequence: CDR1 MNHEY, CDR2 SVGAGI. Trimming removed 4 bases at V and 0 bases at J, with 15 bases between. In DNA form, the CDR3 reads TGTGCCAGCAGTTTAGGGGTTCGGACACCGAACACCGGGGAGCTGTTTTTT. Protein sequence: CASSLGVRTPNTGELFF.

At least ten counts were recorded for this clonotype. The J gene is TRBJ2-3, the V gene TRBV7-2; D remains unclear. The ends were cut back, 5 bases at V and 2 bases at J, with 8 bases in the middle. Per germline, CDR1 SGHTA and CDR2 FQGNSA. The CDR3 length is 13 residues. Written as DNA, the CDR3 is TGTGCCAGCAGCGCCCAGACCACAGATACGCAGTATTTT. This sequence encodes CASSAQTTDTQYF.

The CDR3 reads CASSPRFNEQFF. CDR3 DNA sequence: TGTGCCAGCAGCCCCCGATTCAATGAGCAGTTCTTC. The genes are TRBV9 and TRBJ2-1; no reliable D call. Per the germline V gene, CDR1 is SGDLS and CDR2 is YYNGEE. The V end was cut by 4 bases, the J end by 6 bases, with 8 bases between. This CDR3 is built from 12 residues.

The rearrangement joins TRBV27 to TRBJ2-7; TRBD1 matches 8 bases. Trimming at V came to 5 bases and at J to 4 bases, leaving 7 bases not matched to a gene. CDR1 is MNHEY, CDR2 SMNVEV, per germline (reference sequence). The CDR3 spans 14 residues. The CDR3 DNA reads as TGTGCCAGCAGTGGGAGACAGGGGACTTACGAGCAGTACTTC. Amino acids: CASSGRQGTYEQYF.

This rearrangement joins TRBV5-4 to TRBJ2-3; 15 nucleotides align to TRBD2. Germline CDR1 is SGHNT and CDR2 is YYREEE (reference sequence). V trimming: 3 bases; J trimming: 4 bases; junction bases outside the gene matches: 3. The CDR3 sequence is 16 residues long. The CDR3 is CASSWGLAGGPDTQYF. The CDR3 nucleotides read TGTGCCAGCAGCTGGGGACTAGCGGGGGGACCAGATACGCAGTATTTT.

This clonotype was found a few times. The chain has TRBV21-1 and TRBJ2-7. TRBV21-1 corresponds to a pseudogene. The CDR3 totals 13 residues. CDR3 coding DNA: TGTGCCAGCAGCAAAAATCAGTGCTACGAGCAGTACGTC. Translating gives CASSKNQCYEQYV.

For this clonotype: At one end, the junction sequence differs from germline, possibly due to a read error. The V gene is TRBV28, the J gene TRBJ1-1; D is ambiguous. Looked up from germline, CDR1 is MDHEN and CDR2 is SYDVKM. The CDR3 consists of 9 residues. CDR3 protein: CASSLPKRF. As DNA, the CDR3 is TGTGCCAGCAGTTTACCCAAACGGTTT.

This clonotype was detected a few times. V gene TRBV9 combines with J gene TRBJ2-7; 9 bases agree with TRBD2. Looked up from germline, CDR1 is SGDLS and CDR2 is YYNGEE. With 5 bases clipped from V and 6 bases from J, the junction kept 6 bases outside the gene matches. This CDR3 has 13 residues. CDR3 in amino acids: CASRPNSGSEQYF. In nucleotides, the CDR3 is TGTGCCAGCAGACCAAATAGCGGGAGCGAGCAGTACTTC.

This clonotype has just a few counts. This sequence joins TRBV28 and TRBJ1-1; weak D call: TRBD1 (5 bases). The length of the CDR3 is 14 residues. Trimming removed 2 bases from V and 6 bases from J, with 13 bases in between. Looked up from germline, CDR1 is MDHEN and CDR2 is SYDVKM. Written as DNA, the CDR3 is TGTGCCAGCAGTTTAGGGCAGGGTTGGGCTGAAGCTTTCTTT. Translated, it gives CASSLGQGWAEAFF.

This chain connects TRBV12-3 or TRBV12-4 to TRBJ2-3; D is ambiguous. Trimming stripped 1 base from V and 4 bases from J, with 12 bases between. The CDR3 is made up of 15 amino acids. In DNA, the CDR3 is TGTGCCAGCAGTTTAGACGCAACTGGGGCAGATACGCAGTATTTT. It yields the protein CASSLDATGADTQYF.

This CDR3 is CSVSGTNTEAFF. The CDR3 bases are TGCAGCGTTTCCGGGACCAACACTGAAGCTTTCTTT. J is TRBJ1-1 and V is TRBV29-1; TRBD1 might be the D (5 bases). Germline V gene sequence: CDR1 SQVTM, CDR2 ANQGSEA. V gave up 5 bases and J gave up 2 bases, with 9 bases separating them. The CDR3 totals 12 residues.